The next 6 T cell receptor beta chains were all read from a single sample in a study of long-term antiretroviral therapy in people with HIV. Researchers report immunoSEQ v3.0 was run at survey level. Only in-frame clones appear in the TCRdb table, and some are missing; sequencing was by immunoSEQ multiplex PCR. The top ten clones hold roughly 6.5% of a sample with about 28,000 clones, about four fifths of them seen once. The material was unsorted PBMCs, obtained 0.4 years after starting antiretroviral therapy. The receptors were sampled from a man aged 18-30 years with HIV.

The gene calls are TRBV5-8 and TRBJ1-1; a possible D gene is TRBD1 (6 bases). This CDR3 has 13 residues. CDR1 and CDR2 (germline): SGHTS, YDEGEE. Trimming pared 4 bases from V and 5 bases from J, leaving 12 bases between. In nucleotides, the CDR3 is TGTGCCAGCAGCCTCCTCAGGGGAACTGAAGCTTTCTTT. Translated, it gives CASSLLRGTEAFF. The variable domain in full, completed from reference TRBV5-8 and TRBJ1-1, reads EAGVTQSPTHLIKTRGQQATLRCSPISGHTSVYWYQQALGLGLQFLLWYDEGEERNRGNFPPRFSGRQFPNYSSELNVNALELEDSALYLCASSLLRGTEAFFGQGTRLTVV.

This clone occurred a few times. This same CDR3 is encoded by further DNA sequences in the sample. The chain uses TRBV4-1 and TRBJ2-7; TRBD1 aligns across 9 bases. V was pared by 0 bases and J by 4 bases, with 4 bases of the junction left unmatched. This CDR3 is 15 amino acids long. Germline CDR1 and CDR2: MGHRA and YSYEKL. CDR3 protein: CASSQETGGSYEQYF. The CDR3 DNA follows: TGCGCCAGCAGCCAAGAGACAGGGGGTTCTTACGAGCAGTACTTC.

This rearrangement joins TRBV29-1 to TRBJ1-2; D ambiguous. The CDR3 has 12 amino acids. From germline, CDR1 is SQVTM and CDR2 ANQGSEA. V lost 6 bases and J lost 4, with 12 bases in between. CDR3 in amino acids: CSVPPGAYGYTF. The DNA of the CDR3 is TGCAGCGTGCCCCCGGGTGCCTATGGCTACACCTTC.

The chain joins TRBV5-8 to TRBJ2-3; D is unclear. The CDR3 sequence is 15 residues long. Germline V lookup: CDR1 SGHTS, CDR2 YDEGEE. With 4 bases removed from V and 5 bases from J, the gap between germline ends came to 17 bases. The CDR3 nucleotides are TGTGCCAGCAGCCCTGGGGTAAATGAAAGAGATACGCAGTATTTT. It yields the protein CASSPGVNERDTQYF.

The V gene is TRBV5-1, the J gene TRBJ1-4; 11 bases are a match to TRBD1. The CDR3 runs 14 residues. In germline, CDR1 is SGHRS, CDR2 YFSETQ. V dropped 3 bases and J dropped 7; count of bases not matched to a gene: 2. The CDR3, as DNA: TGCGCCAGCAGCTGGACAGGGGGCGTTGAAAAACTGTTTTTT. Protein product: CASSWTGGVEKLFF.

The V gene is TRBV28, the J gene TRBJ1-2, with D unresolved. This CDR3 has 13 residues. The ends were cut back, 3 bases at V and 5 bases at J, with 10 bases in the middle. Germline-derived CDR1 and CDR2 are MDHEN and SYDVKM. CDR3 sequence reads: CASSFNRRYGYTF. The CDR3 DNA follows: TGTGCCAGCAGTTTTAACCGTCGGTATGGCTACACCTTC.